This T cell receptor (beta chain) was retrieved from a study of blood T cell repertoires in COVID-19. Only in-frame clones appear in the TCRdb table, and some are missing; sequencing was by immunoSEQ multiplex PCR. The repertoire consists of about 280,000 clones, with 75% to 90% occurring once and the leading ten covering about 2.5%. Symptom resolution, clearance, or two negative PCRs marked the recovered donors of Cohort 3. V lost 6 bases and J 2 bases, leaving 8 bases between the germline ends. The CDR3 extends over 14 amino acids. CDR1 is SNHLY, CDR2 FYNNEI, per germline. The clonotype was recovered from a woman aged 45 to 65 who had recovered from COVID-19. The V and J genes are TRBV2 and TRBJ1-6; D remains ambiguous. The specimen was PBMCs or T cells enriched from blood (not recorded which). The CDR3 protein is CASRGGPYNSPLHF. CDR3 coding DNA: TGTGCCAGCAGGGGAGGACCCTATAATTCACCCCTCCACTTT. The variable domain in full, completed from reference TRBV2 and TRBJ1-6, reads EPEVTQTPSHQVTQMGQEVILRCVPISNHLYFYWYRQILGQKVEFLVSFYNNEISEKSEIFDDQFSVERPDGSNFTLKIRSTKLEDSAMYFCASRGGPYNSPLHFGNGTRLTVT.